Sequencing of this T cell receptor (beta chain) was carried out in a study of T-cell memory formation after mild COVID-19. From 5'RACE with constant-segment primers came TCR alpha and TCR beta cDNA libraries that carried sample barcodes and UMIs. In TCRdb, the 5' RACE reads were re-called with MiXCR into one record per CDR3 protein. The table shows fewer than 450,000 distinct CDR3 sequences, with over 20% occurring only once. General study results and limits: Clones shrinking between day 15 and 85 showed a balanced CD4/CD8 split, and those that grew later tilted toward CD4+.

The table lists this clonotype with a few counts. Its target is unknown. The CDR3 sequence is 15 residues long. Trimming stripped 0 bases from V and 8 bases from J, with 14 bases between. Per germline, CDR1 SEHNR and CDR2 FQNEAQ (reference sequence). This TCR derives from an adult woman who had mild COVID-19 (a few samples of this study predate the infection). Cell type and time point are not known. This chain connects TRBV7-9 to TRBJ2-1; tentative D call: TRBD2 (5 bases). The material sequenced was PBMCs or a T cell subset sorted from them (not recorded which). The CDR3 loop reads CASSLAFTTGDEQFF. CDR3 nucleotides: TGTGCCAGCAGCTTAGCTTTTACGACCGGGGATGAGCAGTTCTTC.